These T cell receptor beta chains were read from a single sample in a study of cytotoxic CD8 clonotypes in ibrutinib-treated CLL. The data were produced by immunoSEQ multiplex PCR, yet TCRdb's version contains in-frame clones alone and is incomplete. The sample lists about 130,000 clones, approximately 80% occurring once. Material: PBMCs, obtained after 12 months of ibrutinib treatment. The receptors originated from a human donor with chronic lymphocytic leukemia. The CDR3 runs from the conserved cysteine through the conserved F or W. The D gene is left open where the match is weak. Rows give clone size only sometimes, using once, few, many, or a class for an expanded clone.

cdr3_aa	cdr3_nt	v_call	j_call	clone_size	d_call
CASSPAPSSGSRSTQYF	TGTGCCAGCAGTCCTGCGCCATCTAGCGGGAGTAGATCTACGCAGTATTTT	TRBV5-4	TRBJ2-3	once	TRBD2
CASSKGTAAWEAFF	TGTGCCAGCAGCAAGGGGACAGCCGCCTGGGAAGCTTTCTTT	TRBV7-9	TRBJ1-1	.	TRBD1
CASAERTGGETQYF	TGTGCTAGTGCCGAACGAACGGGAGGAGAGACCCAGTACTTC	TRBV12-5	TRBJ2-5	.	TRBD2
CASSSPPRDRGRGHEQYF	TGTGCCAGCAGCTCGCCCCCCCGGGACAGGGGTAGAGGGCACGAGCAGTACTTC	TRBV5-8	TRBJ2-7	.	TRBD1
CASSLRIPSPSRETQYF	TGTGCCAGCAGCTTAAGGATTCCGTCACCCTCGAGGGAGACCCAGTACTTC	TRBV11-2	TRBJ2-5	.	.
CAWSPGPAGVREQYF	TGTGCCTGGAGTCCAGGCCCAGCGGGAGTGCGGGAGCAGTACTTC	TRBV30	TRBJ2-7	.	TRBD2
CASSDGGRNSYEQYF	TGTGCCAGCAGTGACGGGGGACGGAACTCCTACGAGCAGTACTTC	TRBV6-4	TRBJ2-7	.	.
CASSLDEALEAFF	TGTGCCAGCAGCTTAGACGAAGCCCTCGAAGCTTTCTTT	TRBV7-9	TRBJ1-1	.	.
CASNPRGQTYEQYF	TGTGCCAGCAATCCCCGAGGGCAGACCTACGAGCAGTACTTC	TRBV6-5	TRBJ2-7	.	.
CASSEEGTGFGATNEKLFF	TGTGCCAGCAGTGAAGAGGGTACAGGGTTTGGCGCAACTAATGAAAAACTGTTTTTT	TRBV6-1	TRBJ1-4	.	.
CAISEPRTGRTEAFF	TGTGCCATCAGTGAGCCGAGGACAGGGAGGACTGAAGCTTTCTTT	TRBV10-3	TRBJ1-1	.	TRBD1
CASSERRAQPQHF	TGTGCCAGCAGTGAACGACGGGCTCAGCCCCAGCATTTT	TRBV2	TRBJ1-5	few	.
CASSLAGTSGTDTQYF	TGTGCCAGCAGTCTGGCCGGGACTAGTGGCACAGATACGCAGTATTTT	TRBV28	TRBJ2-3	.	TRBD2
CASSSTRLGATNEKLFF	TGTGCCAGCAGTTCCACCCGCCTGGGAGCAACTAATGAAAAACTGTTTTTT	TRBV27	TRBJ1-4	.	.
CASSQGGGTAYNEQFF	TGCGCCAGCAGCCAAGGTGGCGGGACAGCCTACAATGAGCAGTTCTTC	TRBV4-1	TRBJ2-1	.	.
CASSDVGGTVYNEQFF	TGTGCCAGCAGTGACGTTGGGGGAACGGTCTACAATGAGCAGTTCTTC	TRBV6-4	TRBJ2-1	once	.
CASSPINQGGETQYF	TGTGCCAGCTCACCAATCAACCAGGGGGGAGAGACCCAGTACTTC	TRBV18	TRBJ2-5	.	.
CASSFRGGTGWEQFF	TGTGCCAGCAGTTTCCGCGGTGGGACAGGGTGGGAGCAGTTCTTC	TRBV28	TRBJ2-1	.	TRBD1
CASSRGLAGDNEQFF	TGCGCCAGCAGCCGGGGACTAGCGGGAGACAATGAGCAGTTCTTC	TRBV4-3	TRBJ2-1	.	TRBD2
CASSQSGPGTGWGYTF	TGCGCCAGCAGCCAATCCGGACCTGGTACGGGATGGGGCTACACCTTC	TRBV4-3	TRBJ1-2	.	.
CASSPLGSGSGGELFF	TGTGCCAGCAGCCCCCTGGGCAGCGGGAGTGGCGGGGAGCTGTTTTTT	TRBV14	TRBJ2-2	few	TRBD2
CASSQLGHNQPQHF	TGTGCCAGCAGTCAACTGGGGCACAATCAGCCCCAGCATTTT	TRBV6-5	TRBJ1-5	.	.
CASSWDRNQPQHF	TGTGCCAGCAGTTGGGACAGAAATCAGCCCCAGCATTTT	TRBV28	TRBJ1-5	.	TRBD1
CASSLATLVYEQFF	TGCGCCAGCAGCTTGGCGACACTAGTTTATGAGCAGTTCTTC	TRBV5-1	TRBJ2-1	.	.
CASSSFHNPFTDTQYF	TGTGCCAGCAGCTCGTTCCATAATCCCTTCACAGATACGCAGTATTTT	TRBV5-6	TRBJ2-3	.	.
CASRAPGLAGDEQYF	TGTGCCAGCAGGGCACCGGGACTAGCGGGAGACGAGCAGTACTTC	TRBV6-5	TRBJ2-7	.	TRBD2
CASSFFQDRDPYEQYF	TGTGCCAGCAGTTTCTTCCAGGACAGGGACCCCTACGAGCAGTACTTC	TRBV27	TRBJ2-7	.	TRBD1
CASSVRDWVYNEQFF	TGTGCCAGCAGCGTCAGGGACTGGGTCTACAATGAGCAGTTCTTC	TRBV9	TRBJ2-1	.	.
CASSRQERYGYTF	TGTGCCAGCAGTCGACAGGAGCGCTATGGCTACACCTTC	TRBV6-5	TRBJ1-2	.	.
CASSLGLAGAFGELFF	TGCGCCAGCAGCTTGGGACTAGCGGGAGCTTTCGGGGAGCTGTTTTTT	TRBV5-1	TRBJ2-2	.	TRBD2
CASSVGDSNYGYTF	TGTGCCAGCAGCGTAGGGGACAGTAACTATGGCTACACCTTC	TRBV9	TRBJ1-2	.	TRBD1
CAWSLTPGDEQFF	TGTGCCTGGAGTCTCACGCCCGGGGATGAGCAGTTCTTC	TRBV30	TRBJ2-1	few	.
CASSLDGTNTGELFF	TGTGCCAGCAGTTTGGACGGGACTAACACCGGGGAGCTGTTTTTT	TRBV6-5	TRBJ2-2	.	.
CASSPGEGSYEQYF	TGCGCCAGCAGTCCCGGGGAGGGCTCCTACGAGCAGTACTTC	TRBV10-1	TRBJ2-7	.	TRBD2
CAMGRQNTEAFF	TGTGCCATGGGACGGCAGAACACTGAAGCTTTCTTT	TRBV10-3	TRBJ1-1	few	.
CATSSAGASYEQYF	TGTGCCACCAGCAGCGCAGGGGCGTCCTACGAGCAGTACTTC	TRBV15	TRBJ2-7	.	.
CASSLEGGVGNEQFF	TGTGCCAGCAGCTTGGAGGGGGGAGTGGGAAATGAGCAGTTCTTC	TRBV5-4	TRBJ2-1	.	.
CASSLTEDTEAFF	TGTGCCAGCTCACTAACCGAGGACACTGAAGCTTTCTTT	TRBV18	TRBJ1-1	.	.
CASSEATSGGDYEQYF	TGTGCCAGCAGTGAAGCGACTAGCGGGGGGGACTACGAGCAGTACTTC	TRBV6-1	TRBJ2-7	.	TRBD2
CASSSRDNSGEKLFF	TGTGCCAGCAGCTCCCGGGACAATTCTGGTGAAAAACTGTTTTTT	TRBV9	TRBJ1-4	.	.
CASSLAGVSTDTQYF	TGTGCCAGCTCACTAGCGGGAGTTTCCACAGATACGCAGTATTTT	TRBV18	TRBJ2-3	.	TRBD2